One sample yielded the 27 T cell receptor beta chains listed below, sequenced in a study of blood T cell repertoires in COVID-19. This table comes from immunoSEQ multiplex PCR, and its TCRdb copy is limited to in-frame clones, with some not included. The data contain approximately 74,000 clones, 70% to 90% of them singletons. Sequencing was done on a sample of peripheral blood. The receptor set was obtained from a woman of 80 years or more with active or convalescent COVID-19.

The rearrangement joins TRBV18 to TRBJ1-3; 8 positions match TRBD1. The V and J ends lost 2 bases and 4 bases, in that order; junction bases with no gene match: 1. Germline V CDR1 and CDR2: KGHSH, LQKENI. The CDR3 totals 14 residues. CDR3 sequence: CASSPGTGGNTIYF. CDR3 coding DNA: TGTGCCAGCTCACCAGGGACAGGAGGAAACACCATATATTTT.

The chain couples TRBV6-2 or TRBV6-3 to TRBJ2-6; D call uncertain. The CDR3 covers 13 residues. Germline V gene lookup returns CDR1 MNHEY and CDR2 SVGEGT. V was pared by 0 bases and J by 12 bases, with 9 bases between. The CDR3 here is CASSYSTPRVLTF. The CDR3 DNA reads TGTGCCAGCAGTTACTCGACACCTCGCGTCCTGACTTTC.

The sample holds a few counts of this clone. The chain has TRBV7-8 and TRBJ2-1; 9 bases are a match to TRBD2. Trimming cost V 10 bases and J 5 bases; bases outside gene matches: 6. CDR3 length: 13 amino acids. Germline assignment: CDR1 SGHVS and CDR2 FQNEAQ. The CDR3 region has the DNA TGTGCCACCTGGACTAGCGCGCACAATGAGCAGTTCTTC. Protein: CATWTSAHNEQFF.

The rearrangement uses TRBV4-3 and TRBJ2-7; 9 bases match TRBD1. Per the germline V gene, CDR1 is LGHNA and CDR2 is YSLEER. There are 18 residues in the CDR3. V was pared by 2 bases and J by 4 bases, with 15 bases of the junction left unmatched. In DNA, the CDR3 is TGCGCCAGCAGCCAAATTTACCACGGGACAGGGCTTAGGTACGAGCAGTACTTC. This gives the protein CASSQIYHGTGLRYEQYF.

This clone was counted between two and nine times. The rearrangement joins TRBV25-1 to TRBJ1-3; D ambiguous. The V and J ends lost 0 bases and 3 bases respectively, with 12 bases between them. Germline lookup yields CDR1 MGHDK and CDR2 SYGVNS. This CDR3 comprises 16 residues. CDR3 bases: TGTGCCAGCAGTGAATACGGCGCCGGGGTTGGAAACACCATATATTTT. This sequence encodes CASSEYGAGVGNTIYF. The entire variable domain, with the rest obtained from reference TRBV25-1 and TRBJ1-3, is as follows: EADIYQTPRYLVIGTGKKITLECSQTMGHDKMYWYQQDPGMELHLIHYSYGVNSTEKGDLSSESTVSRIRTEHFPLTLESARPSHTSQYLCASSEYGAGVGNTIYFGEGSWLTVV.

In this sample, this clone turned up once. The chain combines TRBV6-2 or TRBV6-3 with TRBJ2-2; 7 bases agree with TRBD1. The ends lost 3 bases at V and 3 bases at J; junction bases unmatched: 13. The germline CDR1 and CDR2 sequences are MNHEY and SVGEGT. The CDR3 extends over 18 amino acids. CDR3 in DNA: TGTGCCAGCAGTTATTTCTCCGCGAGACAGGGACACACCGGGGAGCTGTTTTTT. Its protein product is CASSYFSARQGHTGELFF.

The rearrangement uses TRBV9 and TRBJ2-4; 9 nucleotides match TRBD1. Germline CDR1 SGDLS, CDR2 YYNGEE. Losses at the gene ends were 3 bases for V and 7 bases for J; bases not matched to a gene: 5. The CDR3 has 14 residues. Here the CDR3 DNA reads TGTGCCAGCAGCGCGGGACAGGGAGGCAACATTCAGTACTTC. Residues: CASSAGQGGNIQYF. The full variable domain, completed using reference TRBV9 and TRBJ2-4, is DSGVTQTPKHLITATGQRVTLRCSPRSGDLSVYWYQQSLDQGLQFLIQYYNGEERAKGNILERFSAQQFPDLHSELNLSSLELGDSALYFCASSAGQGGNIQYFGAGTRLSVL.

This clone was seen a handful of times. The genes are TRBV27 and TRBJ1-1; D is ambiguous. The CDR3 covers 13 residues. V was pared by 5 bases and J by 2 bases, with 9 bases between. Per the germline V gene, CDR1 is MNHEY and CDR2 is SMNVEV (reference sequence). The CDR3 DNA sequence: TGTGCCAGCAGTCGGGTGGATAACACTGAAGCTTTCTTT. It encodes CASSRVDNTEAFF.

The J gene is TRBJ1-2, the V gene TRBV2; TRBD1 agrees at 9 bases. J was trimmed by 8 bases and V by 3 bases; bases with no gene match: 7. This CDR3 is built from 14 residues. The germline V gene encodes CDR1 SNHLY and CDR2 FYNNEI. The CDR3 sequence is CASSERTGVRGYTF. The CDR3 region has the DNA TGTGCCAGCAGTGAGAGGACAGGGGTCAGGGGCTACACCTTC.

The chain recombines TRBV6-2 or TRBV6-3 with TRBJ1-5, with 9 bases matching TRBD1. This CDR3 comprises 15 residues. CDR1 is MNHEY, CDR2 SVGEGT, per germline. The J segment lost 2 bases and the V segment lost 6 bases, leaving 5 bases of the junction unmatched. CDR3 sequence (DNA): TGTGCCAGCAGCGCGGACAGGGGCGGCAATCAGCCCCAGCATTTT. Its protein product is CASSADRGGNQPQHF.

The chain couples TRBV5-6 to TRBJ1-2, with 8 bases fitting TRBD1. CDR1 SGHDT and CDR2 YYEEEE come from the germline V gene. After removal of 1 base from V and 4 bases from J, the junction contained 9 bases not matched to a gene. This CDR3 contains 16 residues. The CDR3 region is CASSLSQGAFGYGYTF. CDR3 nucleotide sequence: TGTGCCAGCAGCTTGTCCCAGGGGGCGTTCGGCTATGGCTACACCTTC.

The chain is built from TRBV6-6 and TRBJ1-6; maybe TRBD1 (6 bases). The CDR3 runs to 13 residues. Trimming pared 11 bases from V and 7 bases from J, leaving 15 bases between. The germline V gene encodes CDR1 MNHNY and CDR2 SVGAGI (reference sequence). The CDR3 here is CASSTGLNSPLHF. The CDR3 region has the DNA TGTGCCTCGTCGACAGGCCTAAATTCACCCCTCCACTTT.

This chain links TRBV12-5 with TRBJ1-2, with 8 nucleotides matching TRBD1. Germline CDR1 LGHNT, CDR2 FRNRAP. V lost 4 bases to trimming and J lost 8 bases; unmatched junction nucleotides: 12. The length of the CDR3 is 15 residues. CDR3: CASGSEQGGSEGYTF. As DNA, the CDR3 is TGTGCTAGTGGTTCGGAACAGGGGGGGTCTGAAGGCTACACCTTC.

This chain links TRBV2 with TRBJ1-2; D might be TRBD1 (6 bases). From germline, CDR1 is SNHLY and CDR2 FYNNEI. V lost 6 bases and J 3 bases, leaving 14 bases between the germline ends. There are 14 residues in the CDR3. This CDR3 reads CASSRDKGDYGYTF. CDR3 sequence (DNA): TGTGCCAGCAGCCGGGACAAGGGTGACTATGGCTACACCTTC.

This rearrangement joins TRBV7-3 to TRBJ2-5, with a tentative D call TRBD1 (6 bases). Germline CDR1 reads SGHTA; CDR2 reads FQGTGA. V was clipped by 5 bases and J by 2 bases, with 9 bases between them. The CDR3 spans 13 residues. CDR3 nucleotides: TGTGCCAGCAGCCTGGGGGCGCAAGAGACCCAGTACTTC. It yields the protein CASSLGAQETQYF.

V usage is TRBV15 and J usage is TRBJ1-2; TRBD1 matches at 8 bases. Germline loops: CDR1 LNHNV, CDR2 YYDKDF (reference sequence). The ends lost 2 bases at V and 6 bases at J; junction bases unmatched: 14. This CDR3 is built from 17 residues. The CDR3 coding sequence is TGTGCCACCAGCAGATTCACAGGACAGGGTAAAGGACATGGCTACACCTTC. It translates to CATSRFTGQGKGHGYTF.

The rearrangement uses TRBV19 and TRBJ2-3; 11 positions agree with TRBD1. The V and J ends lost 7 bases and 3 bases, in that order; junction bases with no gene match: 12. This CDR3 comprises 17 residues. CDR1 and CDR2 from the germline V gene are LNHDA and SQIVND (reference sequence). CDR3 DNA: TGTGCCAGTAACTCCCGCTTCGGGACAGGGGGAACAGATACGCAGTATTTT. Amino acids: CASNSRFGTGGTDTQYF.

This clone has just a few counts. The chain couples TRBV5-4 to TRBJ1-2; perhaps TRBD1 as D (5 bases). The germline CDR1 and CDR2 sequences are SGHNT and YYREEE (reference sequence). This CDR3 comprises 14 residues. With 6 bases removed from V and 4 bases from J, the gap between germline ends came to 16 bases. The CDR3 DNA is TGTGCCAGCAAGCATGGCGGGGGTACCTATGGCTACACCTTC. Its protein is CASKHGGGTYGYTF.

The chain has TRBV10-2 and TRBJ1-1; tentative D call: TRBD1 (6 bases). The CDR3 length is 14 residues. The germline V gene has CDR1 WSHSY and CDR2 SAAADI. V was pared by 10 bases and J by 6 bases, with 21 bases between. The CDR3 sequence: CATRRGGEFAEAFF. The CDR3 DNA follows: TGCGCCACCCGACGTGGGGGCGAATTCGCTGAAGCTTTCTTT.

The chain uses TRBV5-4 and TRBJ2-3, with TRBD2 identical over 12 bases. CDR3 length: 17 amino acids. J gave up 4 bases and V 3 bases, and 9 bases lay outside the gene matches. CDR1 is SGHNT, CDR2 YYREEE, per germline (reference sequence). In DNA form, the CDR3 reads TGTGCCAGCAGCTCTCAAGTGGGACTAGCGGGCGCAGATACGCAGTATTTT. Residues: CASSSQVGLAGADTQYF. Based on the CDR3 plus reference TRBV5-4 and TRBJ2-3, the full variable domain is ETGVTQSPTHLIKTRGQQVTLRCSSQSGHNTVSWYQQALGQGPQFIFQYYREEENGRGNFPPRFSGLQFPNYSSELNVNALELDDSALYLCASSSQVGLAGADTQYFGPGTRLTVL.

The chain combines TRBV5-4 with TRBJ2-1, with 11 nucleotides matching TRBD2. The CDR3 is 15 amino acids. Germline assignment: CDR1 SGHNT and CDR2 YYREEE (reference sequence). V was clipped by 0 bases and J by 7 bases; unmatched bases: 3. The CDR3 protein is CASSLVAGGWNEQFF. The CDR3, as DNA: TGTGCCAGCAGCTTGGTAGCGGGGGGGTGGAATGAGCAGTTCTTC.

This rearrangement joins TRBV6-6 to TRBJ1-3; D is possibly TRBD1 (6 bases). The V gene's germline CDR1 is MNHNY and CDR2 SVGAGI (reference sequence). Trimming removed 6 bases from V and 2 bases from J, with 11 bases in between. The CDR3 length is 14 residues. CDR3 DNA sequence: TGTGCCAGCAGCCGACAGGCCCCTGGAAACACCATATATTTT. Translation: CASSRQAPGNTIYF.

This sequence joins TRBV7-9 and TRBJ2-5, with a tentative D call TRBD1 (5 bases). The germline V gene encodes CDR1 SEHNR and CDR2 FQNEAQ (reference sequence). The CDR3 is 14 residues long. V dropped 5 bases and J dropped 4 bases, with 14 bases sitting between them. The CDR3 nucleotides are TGTGCCAGCAGCCTGGACATGATTGGAGAGACCCAGTACTTC. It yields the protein CASSLDMIGETQYF.

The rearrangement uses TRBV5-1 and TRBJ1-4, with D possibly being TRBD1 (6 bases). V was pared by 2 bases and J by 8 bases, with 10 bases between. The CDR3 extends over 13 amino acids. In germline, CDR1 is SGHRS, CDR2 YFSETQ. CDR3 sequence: CASSFWGLEKLFF. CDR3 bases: TGCGCCAGCAGCTTTTGGGGGCTGGAAAAACTGTTTTTT.

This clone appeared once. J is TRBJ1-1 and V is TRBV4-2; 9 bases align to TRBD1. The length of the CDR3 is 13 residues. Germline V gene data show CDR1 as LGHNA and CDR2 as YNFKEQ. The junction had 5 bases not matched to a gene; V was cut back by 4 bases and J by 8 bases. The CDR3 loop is CASSLDRGVEAFF. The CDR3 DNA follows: TGTGCCAGCAGCCTGGACAGGGGAGTCGAAGCTTTCTTT.

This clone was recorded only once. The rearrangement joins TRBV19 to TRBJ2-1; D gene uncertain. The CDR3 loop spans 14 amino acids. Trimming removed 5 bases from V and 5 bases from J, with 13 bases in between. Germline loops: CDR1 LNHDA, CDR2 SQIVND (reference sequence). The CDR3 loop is CASSPRGPDNEQFF. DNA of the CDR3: TGTGCCAGTAGTCCCCGAGGTCCTGACAATGAGCAGTTCTTC.

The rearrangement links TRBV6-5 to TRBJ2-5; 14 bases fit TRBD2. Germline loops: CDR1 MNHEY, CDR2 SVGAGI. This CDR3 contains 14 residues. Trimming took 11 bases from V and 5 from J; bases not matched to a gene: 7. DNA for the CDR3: TGTGCCTCTGGGACTAGCGGGGGCCGGGAGACCCAGTACTTC. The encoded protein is CASGTSGGRETQYF.